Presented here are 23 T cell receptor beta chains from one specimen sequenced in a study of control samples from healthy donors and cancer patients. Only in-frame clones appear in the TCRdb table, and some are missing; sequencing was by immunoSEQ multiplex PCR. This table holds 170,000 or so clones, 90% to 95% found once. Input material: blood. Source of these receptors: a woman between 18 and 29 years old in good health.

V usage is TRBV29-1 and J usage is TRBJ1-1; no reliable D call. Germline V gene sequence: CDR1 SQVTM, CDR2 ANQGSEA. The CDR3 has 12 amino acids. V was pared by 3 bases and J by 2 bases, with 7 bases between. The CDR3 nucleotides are TGCAGCGTTGACCAGATTAACACTGAAGCTTTCTTT. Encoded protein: CSVDQINTEAFF.

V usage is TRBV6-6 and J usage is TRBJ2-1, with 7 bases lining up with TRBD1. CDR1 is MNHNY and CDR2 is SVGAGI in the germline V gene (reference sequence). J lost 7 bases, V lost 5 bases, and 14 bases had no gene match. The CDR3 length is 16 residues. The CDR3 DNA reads TGTGCCAGCAGTCGACCCCGGACAGGTACGGGGAATGAGCAGTTCTTC. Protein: CASSRPRTGTGNEQFF.

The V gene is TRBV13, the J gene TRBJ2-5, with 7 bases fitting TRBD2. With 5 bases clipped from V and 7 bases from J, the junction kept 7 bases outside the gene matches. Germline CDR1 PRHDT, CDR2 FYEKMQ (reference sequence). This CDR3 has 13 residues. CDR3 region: CASSGGVAGTQYF. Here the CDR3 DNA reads TGTGCCAGCAGCGGGGGGGTAGCAGGGACCCAGTACTTC.

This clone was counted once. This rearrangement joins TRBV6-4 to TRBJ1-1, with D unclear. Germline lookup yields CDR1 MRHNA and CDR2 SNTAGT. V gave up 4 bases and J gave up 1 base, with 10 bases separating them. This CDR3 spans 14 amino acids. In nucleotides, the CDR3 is TGTGCCAGCAGTGTGGAGGCCGGGAACACTGAAGCTTTCTTT. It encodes CASSVEAGNTEAFF.

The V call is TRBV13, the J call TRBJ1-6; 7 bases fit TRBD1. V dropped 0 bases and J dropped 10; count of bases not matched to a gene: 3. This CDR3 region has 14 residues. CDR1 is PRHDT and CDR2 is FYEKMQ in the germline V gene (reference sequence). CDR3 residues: CASSLGTGYSPLHF. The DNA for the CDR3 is TGTGCCAGCAGCTTAGGGACAGGGTACTCACCCCTCCACTTT.

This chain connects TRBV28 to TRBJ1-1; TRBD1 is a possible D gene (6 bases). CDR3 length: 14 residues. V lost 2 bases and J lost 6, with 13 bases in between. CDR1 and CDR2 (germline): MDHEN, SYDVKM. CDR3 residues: CASSLGPGVSEAFF. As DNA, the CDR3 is TGTGCCAGCAGTTTAGGGCCAGGGGTCTCTGAAGCTTTCTTT.

The CDR3 DNA sequence: TGCGCCAGCAGACTCGATAGCGGGAATCGGGATACGCAGTATTTT. This encodes CASRLDSGNRDTQYF. The rearrangement joins TRBV5-1 to TRBJ2-3; 8 nucleotides match TRBD2. Germline-derived CDR1 and CDR2 are SGHRS and YFSETQ. After removal of 5 bases from V and 6 bases from J, the junction contained 11 bases not matched to a gene. The length of the CDR3 is 15 residues.

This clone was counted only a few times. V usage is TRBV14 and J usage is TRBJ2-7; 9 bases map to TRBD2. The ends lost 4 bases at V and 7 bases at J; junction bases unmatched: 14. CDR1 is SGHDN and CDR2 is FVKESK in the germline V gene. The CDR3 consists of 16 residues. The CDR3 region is CASSPYPGGGVREQYF. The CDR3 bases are TGTGCCAGCAGCCCTTATCCTGGCGGGGGGGTACGGGAGCAGTACTTC.

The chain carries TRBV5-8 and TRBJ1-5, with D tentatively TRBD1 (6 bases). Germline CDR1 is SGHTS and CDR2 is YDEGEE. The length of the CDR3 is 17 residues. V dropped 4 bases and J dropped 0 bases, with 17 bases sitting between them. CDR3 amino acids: CASSTSRGRYSNQPQHF. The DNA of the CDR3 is TGTGCCAGCAGCACCTCCAGGGGCCGCTATAGCAATCAGCCCCAGCATTTT.

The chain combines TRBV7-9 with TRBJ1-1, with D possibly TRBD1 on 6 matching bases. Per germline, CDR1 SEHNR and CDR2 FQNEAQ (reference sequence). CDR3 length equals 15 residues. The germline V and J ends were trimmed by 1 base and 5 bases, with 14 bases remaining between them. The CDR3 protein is CASSLGHRELTEAFF. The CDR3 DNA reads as TGTGCCAGCAGCTTAGGACACAGGGAGTTAACTGAAGCTTTCTTT.

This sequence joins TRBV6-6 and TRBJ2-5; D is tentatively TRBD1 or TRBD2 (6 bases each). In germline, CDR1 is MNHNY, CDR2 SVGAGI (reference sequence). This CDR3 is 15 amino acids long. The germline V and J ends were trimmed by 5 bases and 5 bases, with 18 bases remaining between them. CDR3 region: CASSNTPSGAETQYF. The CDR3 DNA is TGTGCCAGCAGTAATACGCCTTCGGGGGCTGAGACCCAGTACTTC.

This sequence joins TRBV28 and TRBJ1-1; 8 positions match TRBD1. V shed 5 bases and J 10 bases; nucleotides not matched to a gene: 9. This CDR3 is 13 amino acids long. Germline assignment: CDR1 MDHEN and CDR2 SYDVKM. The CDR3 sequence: CASSLSSGTGAFF. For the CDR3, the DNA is TGTGCCAGCAGTCTATCCTCCGGGACAGGAGCTTTCTTT.

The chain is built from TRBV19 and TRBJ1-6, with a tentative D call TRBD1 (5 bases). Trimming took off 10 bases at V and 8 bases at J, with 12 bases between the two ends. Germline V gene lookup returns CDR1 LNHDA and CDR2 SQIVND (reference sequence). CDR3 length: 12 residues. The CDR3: CATQRGDSPLHF. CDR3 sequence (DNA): TGTGCCACCCAACGGGGGGATTCACCCCTCCACTTT.

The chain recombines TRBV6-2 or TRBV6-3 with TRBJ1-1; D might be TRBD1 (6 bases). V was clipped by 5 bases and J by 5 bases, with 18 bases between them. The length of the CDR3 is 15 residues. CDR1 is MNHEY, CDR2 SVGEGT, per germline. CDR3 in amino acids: CASSPRQDHWTEAFF. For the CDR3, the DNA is TGTGCCAGCAGTCCCCGACAGGACCATTGGACTGAAGCTTTCTTT.

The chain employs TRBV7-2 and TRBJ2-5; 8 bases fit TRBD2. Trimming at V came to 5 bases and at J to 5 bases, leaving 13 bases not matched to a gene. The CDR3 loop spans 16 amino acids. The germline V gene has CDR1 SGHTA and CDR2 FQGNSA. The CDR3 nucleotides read TGTGCCAGCAGCCCACCACCGGGGGGGGGAGGGGAGACCCAGTACTTC. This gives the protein CASSPPPGGGGETQYF. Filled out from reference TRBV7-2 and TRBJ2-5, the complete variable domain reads GAGVSQSPSNKVTEKGKDVELRCDPISGHTALYWYRQSLGQGLEFLIYFQGNSAPDKSGLPSDRFSAERTGGSVSTLTIQRTQQEDSAVYLCASSPPPGGGGETQYFGPGTRLLVL.

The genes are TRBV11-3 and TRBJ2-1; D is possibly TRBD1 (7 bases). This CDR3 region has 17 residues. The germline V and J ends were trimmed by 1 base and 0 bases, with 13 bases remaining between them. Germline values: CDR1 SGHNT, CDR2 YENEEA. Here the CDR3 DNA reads TGTGCCAGCAGCTTAGGACCAGGGGGGAACTCCTACAATGAGCAGTTCTTC. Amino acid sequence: CASSLGPGGNSYNEQFF.

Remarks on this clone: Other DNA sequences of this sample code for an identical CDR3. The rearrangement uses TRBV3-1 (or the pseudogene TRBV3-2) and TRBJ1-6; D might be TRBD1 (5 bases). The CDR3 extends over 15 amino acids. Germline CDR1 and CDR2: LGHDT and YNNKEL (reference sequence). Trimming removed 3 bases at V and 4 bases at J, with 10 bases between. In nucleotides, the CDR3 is TGTGCCAGCAGCCAGGGGGGGATTTATAATTCACCCCTCCACTTT. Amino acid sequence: CASSQGGIYNSPLHF.

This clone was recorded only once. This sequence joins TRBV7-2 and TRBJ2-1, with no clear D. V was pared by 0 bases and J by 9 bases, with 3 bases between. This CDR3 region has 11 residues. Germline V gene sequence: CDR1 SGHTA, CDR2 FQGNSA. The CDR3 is CASSLAGEQFF. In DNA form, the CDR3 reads TGTGCCAGCAGCTTAGCTGGTGAGCAGTTCTTC.

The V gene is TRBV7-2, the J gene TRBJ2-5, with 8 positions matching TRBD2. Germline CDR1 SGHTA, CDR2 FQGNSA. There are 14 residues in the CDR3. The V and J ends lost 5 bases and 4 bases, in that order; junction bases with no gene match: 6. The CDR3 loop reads CASSPSGSGETQYF. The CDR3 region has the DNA TGTGCCAGCAGCCCGAGCGGGAGCGGAGAGACCCAGTACTTC.

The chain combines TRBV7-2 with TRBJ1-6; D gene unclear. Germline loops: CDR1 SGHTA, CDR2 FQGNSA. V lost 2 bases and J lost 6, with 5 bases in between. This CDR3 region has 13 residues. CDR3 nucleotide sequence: TGTGCCAGCAGCTTACAGGTTAATTCACCCCTCCACTTT. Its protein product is CASSLQVNSPLHF.

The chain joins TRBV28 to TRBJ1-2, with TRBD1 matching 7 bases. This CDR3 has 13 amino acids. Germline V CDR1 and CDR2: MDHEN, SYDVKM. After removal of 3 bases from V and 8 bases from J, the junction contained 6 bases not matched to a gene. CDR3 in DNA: TGTGCCAGCAGTTTGAGGGGGCTTAACGGCTACACCTTC. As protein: CASSLRGLNGYTF.

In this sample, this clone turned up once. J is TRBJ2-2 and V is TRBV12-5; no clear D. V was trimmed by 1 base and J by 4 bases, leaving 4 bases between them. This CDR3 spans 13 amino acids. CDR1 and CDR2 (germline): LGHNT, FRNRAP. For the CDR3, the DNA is TGTGCTAGTGGTTTGGGGGGCACCGGGGAGCTGTTTTTT. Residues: CASGLGGTGELFF.

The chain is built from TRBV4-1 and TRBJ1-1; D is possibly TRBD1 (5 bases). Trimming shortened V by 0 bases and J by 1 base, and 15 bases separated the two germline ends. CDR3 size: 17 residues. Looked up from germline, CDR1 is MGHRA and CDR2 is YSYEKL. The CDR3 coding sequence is TGCGCCAGCAGCCAAGAAGGGGAATGGGAAAGGAACACTGAAGCTTTCTTT. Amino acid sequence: CASSQEGEWERNTEAFF.